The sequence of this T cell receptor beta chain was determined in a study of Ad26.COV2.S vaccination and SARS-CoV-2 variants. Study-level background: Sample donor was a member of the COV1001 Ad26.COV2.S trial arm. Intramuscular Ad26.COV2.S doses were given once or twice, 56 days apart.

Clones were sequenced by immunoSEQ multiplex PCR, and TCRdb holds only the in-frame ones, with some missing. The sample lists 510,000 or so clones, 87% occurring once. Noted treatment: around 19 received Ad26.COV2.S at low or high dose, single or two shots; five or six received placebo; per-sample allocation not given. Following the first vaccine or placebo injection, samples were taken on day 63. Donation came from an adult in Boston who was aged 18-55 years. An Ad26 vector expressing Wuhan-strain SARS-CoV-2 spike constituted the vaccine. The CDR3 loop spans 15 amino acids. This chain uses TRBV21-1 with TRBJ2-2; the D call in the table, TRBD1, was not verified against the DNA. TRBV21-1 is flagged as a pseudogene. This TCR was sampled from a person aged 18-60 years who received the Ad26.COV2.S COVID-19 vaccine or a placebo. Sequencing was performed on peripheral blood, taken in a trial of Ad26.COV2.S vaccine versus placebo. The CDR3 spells CASTEKGQNTGELFF. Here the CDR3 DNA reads TGTGCCAGCACCGAAAAGGGACAGAACACCGGGGAGCTGTTTTTT.